The 10 T cell receptor beta chains reported below all come from one sample, sequenced in a study of radiotherapy plus CTLA-4 blockade in lung cancer. TCRdb's table, derived via immunoSEQ multiplex PCR, lists solely in-frame clones and lacks some. The data hold approximately 45,000 clones, with over 55% observed a single time. Sequences were derived from peripheral blood, sampled from a patient treated with radiotherapy plus ipilimumab. The source of these receptors is a human donor with non-small cell lung cancer who had a partial response to radiotherapy plus ipilimumab.

The chain is built from TRBV6-5 and TRBJ2-7; D not resolved. Trimming removed 5 bases from V and 0 bases from J, with 8 bases in between. In germline, CDR1 is MNHEY, CDR2 SVGAGI. CDR3 length: 13 residues. The CDR3 spells CASSERVSYEQYF. The CDR3 nucleotides read TGTGCCAGCAGTGAACGGGTCTCCTACGAGCAGTACTTC.

For the CDR3, the DNA is TGCGCCAGCAGCTTGGGGTTGGCACAAGAGACCCAGTACTTC. Translation: CASSLGLAQETQYF. The chain combines TRBV5-1 with TRBJ2-5; D remains unclear. This CDR3 is built from 14 residues. The germline CDR1 and CDR2 sequences are SGHRS and YFSETQ. The V end was cut by 0 bases, the J end by 2 bases, with 8 bases between.

The V gene is TRBV27, the J gene TRBJ2-1; D is possibly TRBD1 (5 bases). The V gene's germline CDR1 is MNHEY and CDR2 SMNVEV (reference sequence). The ends were cut back, 6 bases at V and 0 bases at J, with 15 bases in the middle. CDR3 length: 16 residues. CDR3 DNA sequence: TGTGCCAGCAGCCCGACAGCGTTAAGCTCCTACAATGAGCAGTTCTTC. It yields the protein CASSPTALSSYNEQFF.

The chain carries TRBV4-2 and TRBJ1-1, with 7 nucleotides matching TRBD1. Trimming cost V 5 bases and J 0 bases; bases outside gene matches: 3. The CDR3 consists of 14 residues. Germline CDR1 LGHNA, CDR2 YNFKEQ. CDR3: CASSLGQLNTEAFF. Here the CDR3 DNA reads TGTGCCAGCAGCTTGGGACAGTTGAACACTGAAGCTTTCTTT.

This clone was detected only once. This chain connects TRBV6-6 to TRBJ1-1; no clear D. Per germline, CDR1 MNHNY and CDR2 SVGAGI (reference sequence). V lost 0 bases to trimming and J lost 7 bases, with 3 bases between them. The CDR3 is made up of 11 amino acids. This CDR3 reads CASSYSGEAFF. The CDR3 DNA follows: TGTGCCAGCAGTTACTCCGGTGAAGCTTTCTTT.

CDR3 protein: CSAGPSDTQYF. The DNA of the CDR3 is TGCAGTGCTGGCCCGTCAGATACGCAGTATTTT. The chain joins TRBV20-1 to TRBJ2-3; D ambiguous. Germline V gene lookup returns CDR1 DFQATT and CDR2 SNEGSKA (reference sequence). The CDR3 sequence is 11 residues long. Trimming pared 5 bases from V and 4 bases from J, leaving 7 bases between.

This rearrangement joins TRBV7-2 to TRBJ1-5; weak D call: TRBD1 (5 bases). V lost 4 bases and J lost 5, with 9 bases in between. The CDR3 runs to 13 residues. The V gene's germline CDR1 is SGHTA and CDR2 FQGNSA. CDR3 residues: CASSYDRYQPQHF. CDR3 bases: TGTGCCAGCAGCTACGACAGATATCAGCCCCAGCATTTT.

Only a few counts were recorded for this clone. The genes are TRBV6-5 and TRBJ1-5; D gene unclear. The CDR3 loop spans 13 amino acids. V dropped 11 bases and J dropped 7 bases, with 18 bases sitting between them. Per germline, CDR1 MNHEY and CDR2 SVGAGI. The CDR3 nucleotides read TGTGCCGCCCACTCGATGGAGGGCCAGCCCCAGCATTTT. It codes for CAAHSMEGQPQHF.

This clone was seen a few times. This chain uses TRBV2 with TRBJ2-2; D possibly corresponds to TRBD2 (5 bases). The germline V gene encodes CDR1 SNHLY and CDR2 FYNNEI. This CDR3 contains 14 residues. Trimming stripped 7 bases from V and 0 bases from J, with 9 bases between. CDR3 loop: CASTAEANTGELFF. In DNA form, the CDR3 reads TGTGCCAGCACTGCGGAGGCGAACACCGGGGAGCTGTTTTTT.

This clone was detected a few times. This chain joins TRBV5-6 and TRBJ1-2; 7 bases fit TRBD1. The CDR3 spans 16 residues. Germline V gene sequence: CDR1 SGHDT, CDR2 YYEEEE. With V trimmed by 3 bases and J by 5 bases, 13 bases remained unmatched. CDR3 coding DNA: TGTGCCAGCAGCTCACTGGGTACAGGGGTGGGATATGGCTACACCTTC. Its protein product is CASSSLGTGVGYGYTF.